This TCR beta chain was captured by sequencing in a study of graft-versus-host responses after intestinal transplantation. Study-level background: Every one of the recipients received anti-thymocyte globulin induction and afterwards took tacrolimus and steroids for 3 to 4 years. Whole-study findings and limits: Allografts from individuals with graft-donor T cell macrochimerism displayed high graft-versus-host to host-versus-graft clonal ratios. GvH clones were found in recipient marrow; some appeared first in ileum or blood.

A remark on this clone: Its specificity is unknown.

Assay: immunoSEQ multiplex PCR; the TCRdb copy retains only in-frame clones and omits some. This table holds about 98,000 clones, roughly 83% found once. Sequenced here: PBMCs, sampled 255 days after intestinal transplant. The sequence was obtained from a human patient who received an intestinal transplant, so some T cells may come from the graft donor.

CDR3 region: CASSPRAGGLADTQYF. The CDR3 DNA follows: TGCGCCAGCAGCCCAAGAGCGGGGGGGCTGGCAGATACGCAGTATTTT. The chain joins TRBV5-1 to TRBJ2-3; TRBD2 matches at 10 bases. Looked up from germline, CDR1 is SGHRS and CDR2 is YFSETQ. This CDR3 is 16 amino acids long. Trimming at V came to 4 bases and at J to 4 bases, leaving 9 bases not matched to a gene.